Shown below are 2 T cell receptor beta chains from a single sample sequenced in a study of shared clonotypes between healthy human individuals. Data came from immunoSEQ multiplex PCR; TCRdb stores just in-frame clones and leaves some out. The table lists about 680,000 clones, around 72% of them singletons. The sample consisted of memory CD4+ T cells sorted from blood. As to subset: CD45RA-negative fraction. These receptors were collected from a woman aged 30 to 39 in good health.

V gene TRBV19 combines with J gene TRBJ1-5, with D uncertain. Trimming left V 5 bases short and J 7 bases short, with 12 bases between. The CDR3 totals 13 residues. Germline-derived CDR1 and CDR2 are LNHDA and SQIVND (reference sequence). The CDR3 DNA reads as TGTGCCAGTAGTTCTGGGATTTTGCAGCCCCAGCATTTT. It is translated as CASSSGILQPQHF.

The chain employs TRBV4-1 and TRBJ2-3; D might be TRBD2 (6 bases). CDR3 length equals 16 residues. Germline V gene data show CDR1 as MGHRA and CDR2 as YSYEKL. The V and J ends lost 3 bases and 4 bases respectively, with 17 bases between them. The CDR3: CASSHTLAKDADTQYF. In nucleotides, the CDR3 is TGCGCCAGCAGCCACACTCTAGCGAAGGACGCAGATACGCAGTATTTT.